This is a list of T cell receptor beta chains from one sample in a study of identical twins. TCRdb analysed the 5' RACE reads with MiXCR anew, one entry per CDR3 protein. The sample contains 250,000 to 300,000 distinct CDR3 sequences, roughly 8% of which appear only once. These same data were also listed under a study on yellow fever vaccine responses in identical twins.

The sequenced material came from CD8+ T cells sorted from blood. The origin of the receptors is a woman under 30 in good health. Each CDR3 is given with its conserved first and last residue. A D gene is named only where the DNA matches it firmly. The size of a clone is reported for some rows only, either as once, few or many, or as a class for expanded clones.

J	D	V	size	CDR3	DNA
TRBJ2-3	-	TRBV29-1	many	CSAHADKADTQYF	TGCAGCGCCCACGCCGATAAGGCAGATACGCAGTATTTT
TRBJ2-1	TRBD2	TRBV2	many	CASPRWSTAGGNNEQFF	TGTGCCAGCCCTAGGTGGTCGACAGCGGGAGGCAACAATGAGCAGTTCTTC
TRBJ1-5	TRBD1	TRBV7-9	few	CASSFGQDSNQPQHF	TGTGCCAGCAGCTTCGGACAGGATAGCAATCAGCCCCAGCATTTT
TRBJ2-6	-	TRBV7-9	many	CASSLAGPGANVLTF	TGTGCCAGCAGCTTAGCGGGGCCTGGGGCCAACGTCCTGACTTTC
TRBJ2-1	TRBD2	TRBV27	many	CASSWSGGPDYNEQFF	TGTGCCAGCAGCTGGTCGGGGGGGCCAGATTACAATGAGCAGTTCTTC
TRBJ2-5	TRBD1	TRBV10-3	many	CAISALAGQGKETQYF	TGTGCCATCAGTGCGTTAGCAGGACAGGGGAAAGAGACCCAGTACTTC
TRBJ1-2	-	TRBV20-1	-	CSARVTEYVGYTF	TGCAGTGCTAGAGTGACAGAATATGTTGGCTACACCTTC
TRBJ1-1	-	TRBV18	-	CASSPGGIEAFF	TGTGCCAGCTCACCAGGGGGGATTGAAGCTTTCTTT
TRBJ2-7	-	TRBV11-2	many	CASSLVRGSYEQYF	TGTGCCAGCAGCTTAGTTCGGGGGTCCTACGAGCAGTACTTC
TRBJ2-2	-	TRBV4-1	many	CASSQDRGGNTGELFF	TGCGCCAGCAGCCAAGATCGTGGCGGTAACACCGGGGAGCTGTTTTTT
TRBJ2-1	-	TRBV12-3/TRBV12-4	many	CASSYTGFDEQFF	TGTGCCAGCAGCTATACAGGGTTCGATGAGCAGTTCTTC
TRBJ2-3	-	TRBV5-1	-	CASSEAGRTDTQYF	TGCGCCAGCAGCGAGGCGGGGCGCACAGATACGCAGTATTTT
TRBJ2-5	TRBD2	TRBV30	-	CAWRPGLAETQYF	TGTGCCTGGAGACCGGGACTAGCGGAGACCCAGTACTTC
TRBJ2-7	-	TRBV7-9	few	CASSFPSSSSYEQYF	TGTGCCAGCAGCTTCCCGAGTTCCAGCTCCTACGAGCAGTACTTC
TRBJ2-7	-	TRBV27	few	CASWAESSSSYEQYF	TGTGCCAGCTGGGCGGAATCCTCGAGCTCCTACGAGCAGTACTTC
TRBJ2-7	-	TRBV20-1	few	CSARDLAGNEQYF	TGCAGTGCTAGAGACTTGGCGGGTAACGAGCAGTACTTC
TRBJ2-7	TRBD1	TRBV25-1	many	CASSGYRGHYYEQYF	TGTGCCAGCAGTGGATACAGGGGGCACTACTACGAGCAGTACTTC
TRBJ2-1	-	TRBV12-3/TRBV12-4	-	CASRGLGGNEQFF	TGTGCCAGCAGGGGGCTTGGGGGCAATGAGCAGTTCTTC
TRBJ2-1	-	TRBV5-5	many	CASSWVEWQYNEQFF	TGTGCCAGCAGCTGGGTAGAGTGGCAGTACAATGAGCAGTTCTTC
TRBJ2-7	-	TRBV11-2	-	CASSLYSSYVQYF	TGTGCCAGCAGCTTATACAGCTCCTACGTGCAGTACTTC
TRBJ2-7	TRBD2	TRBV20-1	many	CSASVPSGAPYEQYF	TGCAGTGCTAGCGTTCCTAGCGGGGCTCCCTACGAGCAGTACTTC
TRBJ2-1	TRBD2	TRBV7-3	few	CASSWTLAGGRGEQFF	TGTGCCAGCAGCTGGACACTAGCGGGGGGTAGAGGTGAGCAGTTCTTC
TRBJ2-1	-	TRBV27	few	CACRRGPYNEQFF	TGTGCCTGCCGGCGGGGGCCTTACAATGAGCAGTTCTTC
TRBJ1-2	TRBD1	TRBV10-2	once	CATTSVPGQDYGYTF	TGCGCCACCACCTCCGTCCCGGGACAGGATTATGGCTACACCTTC
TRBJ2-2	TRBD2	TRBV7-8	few	CASSLLADTGELFF	TGTGCCAGCAGCTTACTAGCGGACACCGGGGAGCTGTTTTTT
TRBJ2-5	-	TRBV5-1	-	CASSPTNNLETQYF	TGCGCCAGCAGCCCAACTAACAACCTGGAGACCCAGTACTTC
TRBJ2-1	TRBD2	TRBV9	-	CASSAHTSGGPWNEQFF	TGTGCCAGCAGCGCCCATACTAGCGGGGGGCCGTGGAATGAGCAGTTCTTC
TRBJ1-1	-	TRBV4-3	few	CASSQDWAASDTEAFF	TGCGCCAGCAGCCAAGATTGGGCCGCTTCGGACACTGAAGCTTTCTTT
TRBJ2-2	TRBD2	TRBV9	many	CASKTSGTGELFF	TGTGCCAGCAAGACTAGCGGGACCGGGGAGCTGTTTTTT
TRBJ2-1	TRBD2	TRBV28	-	CASSPTSGYHEQFF	TGTGCCAGCAGCCCAACTAGCGGGTATCATGAGCAGTTCTTC
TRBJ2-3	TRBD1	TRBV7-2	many	CASSLGTASTDTQYF	TGTGCCAGCAGCCTGGGGACAGCTAGCACAGATACGCAGTATTTT
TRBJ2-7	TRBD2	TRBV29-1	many	CSVVLLGGGYEQYF	TGCAGCGTTGTTTTGCTCGGCGGGGGATACGAGCAGTACTTC
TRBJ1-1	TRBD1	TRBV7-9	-	CASSLPTGQNTEAFF	TGTGCCAGCAGCTTACCGACAGGGCAGAACACTGAAGCTTTCTTT
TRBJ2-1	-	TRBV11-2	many	CASSLRAGPSYNEQFF	TGTGCCAGCAGCTTAAGAGCGGGCCCCTCCTACAATGAGCAGTTCTTC
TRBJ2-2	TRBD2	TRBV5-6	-	CASSLRREFVGELFF	TGTGCCAGCAGCTTGCGGCGGGAGTTTGTCGGGGAGCTGTTTTTT
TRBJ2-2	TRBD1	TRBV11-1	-	CASSPAGGAGTGELFF	TGTGCCAGCAGCCCCGCAGGGGGCGCGGGCACCGGGGAGCTGTTTTTT
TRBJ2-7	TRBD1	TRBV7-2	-	CASSLEEGQGSYEQYF	TGTGCCAGCAGCTTAGAAGAGGGACAGGGCTCCTACGAGCAGTACTTC
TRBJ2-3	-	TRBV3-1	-	CASSQEQGTRDTDTQYF	TGTGCCAGCAGCCAAGAGCAAGGAACTAGGGACACAGATACGCAGTATTTT
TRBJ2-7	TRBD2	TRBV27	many	CASSLTSSGYEQYF	TGTGCCAGCAGTTTAACCTCTAGCGGTTACGAGCAGTACTTC
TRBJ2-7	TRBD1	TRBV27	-	CASRPNRDRGSNEQYF	TGTGCCAGCAGACCCAACAGGGACAGGGGATCCAACGAGCAGTACTTC